The clone carrying this T cell receptor (beta chain) appeared once. Compared with germline, one end of the junction differs, possibly owing to a read error. These data originate in a study of T cells in Graves' hyperthyroidism and ophthalmopathy. CDR3 length: 12 residues. Amplified TCR beta CDR3 regions came from RNA transcripts. First-round RT-PCR targeting the TCR CDR3 was performed with the HTBI primer set. TCRdb processed the multiplex PCR reads anew with MiXCR; each CDR3 protein has one entry. The data hold roughly 570,000 distinct CDR3 sequences, with more than 45% observed a single time. The receptor was isolated from a woman under 30 with Graves' hyperthyroidism. The chain is built from TRBV12-3 or TRBV12-4 and TRBJ1-3; D might be TRBD1 (5 bases). Sequencing used peripheral blood or thyroid tissue (not recorded which). CDR3 nucleotide sequence: TGTGCCAGCAGTCCTGGGGGAAACACCGTATATTTT. As protein: CASSPGGNTVYF.